This T cell receptor beta chain was found in a study of T cells in Graves' hyperthyroidism and ophthalmopathy. This clonotype was counted ten times or more. Its antigen is currently unknown. Overall study results and limits: Ophthalmopathy was separated from stable hyperthyroidism by a 13 V-J model. Most clonotypes expanded in thyroid above 0.001 were likewise present in blood. Before onset, ophthalmopathy was predicted by the model a median approximately 6.6 months earlier.

Diagnostic assessment was based on clinical symptoms, serum thyroxine and TRAb, thyroid ultrasound and orbital computed tomography. RNA transcripts were the template for amplifying TCR beta CDR3 regions. HTBI primers were the set used in a first-round RT-PCR of the TCR CDR3. One entry per CDR3 protein, called by TCRdb with MiXCR from the multiplex PCR reads. The data show 600,000 to 650,000 distinct CDR3 sequences, 15% to 20% seen once. The origin of this receptor is a woman in her 30s with Graves' hyperthyroidism. The sample consisted of blood.

The CDR3 here is CASSRGGGGGTDTQYF. The CDR3 DNA follows: TGTGCCAGCAGCCGTGGCGGGGGTGGGGGCACAGATACGCAGTATTTT. The chain recombines TRBV7-3 with TRBJ2-3, with 7 bases fitting TRBD2. The V and J ends lost 5 bases and 1 base, in that order; junction bases with no gene match: 9. Germline V gene sequence: CDR1 SGHTA, CDR2 FQGTGA. The CDR3 contains 16 residues.